Sequencing of this T cell receptor (beta chain) was carried out in a study of read filtering for tumor transcriptome and immune sequencing. Study-wide results and limits: Dropping single-read clonotypes raised IR-seq and RNA-seq shared-clonotype correlation. Compared with RNA-seq, IR-seq gave much higher clonotype depth and reliability. The sorted CD138-negative fraction was a mixed bone marrow immune population, not purified T cells.

This clonotype was counted between two and nine times. Its target is unknown. The CDR3 length is 16 residues. CDR1 is DFQATT, CDR2 SNEGSKA, per germline (reference sequence). The junction had 15 bases not matched to a gene; V was cut back by 4 bases and J by 6 bases. The library was built from 400 ng RNA with molecular barcoded adaptors for alpha/delta and beta/gamma chains. TCRdb independently ran MiXCR on the reads; one entry per CDR3 protein. The table records more than 55,000 distinct CDR3 sequences, 20% to 25% of them present only once. The rearrangement uses TRBV20-1 and TRBJ2-3; TRBD2 matches at 8 bases. The sequence came from a donor at least 40 years old with multiple myeloma. Sequencing used a population of CD138-negative cells sorted from bone marrow. The CDR3 region is CSAIGTGTRLYDTQYF. CDR3 coding DNA: TGCAGTGCTATCGGAACCGGGACTAGATTATATGATACGCAGTATTTT.